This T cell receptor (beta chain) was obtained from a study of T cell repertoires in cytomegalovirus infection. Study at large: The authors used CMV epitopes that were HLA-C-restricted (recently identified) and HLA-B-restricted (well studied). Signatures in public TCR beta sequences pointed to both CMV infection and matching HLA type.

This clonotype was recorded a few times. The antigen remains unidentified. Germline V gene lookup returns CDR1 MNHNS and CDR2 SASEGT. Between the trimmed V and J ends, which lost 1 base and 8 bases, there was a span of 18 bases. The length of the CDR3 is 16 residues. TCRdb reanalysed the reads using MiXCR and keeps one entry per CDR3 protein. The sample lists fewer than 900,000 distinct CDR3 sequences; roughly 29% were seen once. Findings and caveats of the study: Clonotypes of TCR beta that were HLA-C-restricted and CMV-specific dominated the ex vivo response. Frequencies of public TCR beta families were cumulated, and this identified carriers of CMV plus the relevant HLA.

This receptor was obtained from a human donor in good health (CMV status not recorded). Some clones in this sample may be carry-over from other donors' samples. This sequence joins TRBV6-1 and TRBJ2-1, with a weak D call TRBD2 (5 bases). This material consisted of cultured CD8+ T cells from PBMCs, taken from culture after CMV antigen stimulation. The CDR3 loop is CASSEEVYLRGDEQFF. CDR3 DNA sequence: TGTGCCAGCAGTGAAGAGGTTTACCTCCGGGGAGATGAGCAGTTCTTC.